This is a list of T cell receptor beta chains from one sample in a study of Graves' ophthalmopathy and Graves' hyperthyroidism. TCRdb processed the multiplex PCR reads anew with MiXCR; each CDR3 protein has one entry. The sample records approximately 540,000 distinct CDR3 sequences, under 40% being singletons. The sequencing input was peripheral blood or thyroid tissue (not recorded which). The receptors were sampled from an adult man with Graves' hyperthyroidism. Each CDR3 is given with its conserved first and last residue. Each record gives: V gene, D gene, J gene, clone size, CDR3 DNA, CDR3 protein. The D gene is left open where the match is weak. Rows give clone size only sometimes, using once, few, many, or a class for an expanded clone.

>TRBV12-3/TRBV12-4|TRBD1|TRBJ1-6|NA
TGTGCCAGCAGTCCAACCGGGACAGGGAGCTCCTATAATTCACCCCTCCACTTT
CASSPTGTGSSYNSPLHF
>TRBV12-3/TRBV12-4|TRBD2|TRBJ2-7|NA
TGTGCCAGCAGTCCCCGGACTAGCGGGACTTACGAGCAGTACTTC
CASSPRTSGTYEQYF
>TRBV9|TRBD1|TRBJ2-5|many
TGTGCCAGCAGCGTAGTGGGACAGGGGATGGAGACCCAGTACTTC
CASSVVGQGMETQYF
>TRBV25-1|TRBD2|TRBJ2-5|many
TGTGCCAGCAGATCTAGCGGGGTAACTCAAGAGACCCAGTACTTC
CASRSSGVTQETQYF
>TRBV20-1|NA|TRBJ2-7|many
TGCAGTGCTAGAGAGAGTAGCTACGAGCAGTACTTC
CSARESSYEQYF
>TRBV19|NA|TRBJ1-1|many
TGTGCCAGTAGTATATCGCCCTGGGGCAGGCCGAACACTGAAGCTTTCTTT
CASSISPWGRPNTEAFF
>TRBV10-3|NA|TRBJ1-1|many
TGTGCCATCAGTGAAGGGGTGAACACTGAAGCTTTCTTT
CAISEGVNTEAFF
>TRBV7-2|TRBD2|TRBJ2-2|NA
TGTGCCAGCAGGAGGCAGGGACTAGCGGGGGGGACCGGGGAGCTGTTTTTT
CASRRQGLAGGTGELFF
>TRBV20-1|NA|TRBJ1-4|NA
TGCAGTGCTAGAGATTGGGGGGGCCCGGATGAAAAACTGTTTTTT
CSARDWGGPDEKLFF
>TRBV7-9|NA|TRBJ2-5|NA
TGTGCCAGCTCACCAGGCCGCCGCGAGGAGACCCAGTACTTC
CASSPGRREETQYF
>TRBV25-1|TRBD1|TRBJ2-7|many
TGTGCCAGCAGTGCAGGGGGCAGGTACGAGCAGTACTTC
CASSAGGRYEQYF
>TRBV5-1|TRBD1|TRBJ1-6|many
TGCGCCAGCAGCTTGGTGGGACAGCGTTGGTCACCCCTCCACTTT
CASSLVGQRWSPLHF
>TRBV5-1|TRBD1|TRBJ2-5|NA
TGCGCCAGCAGCCTCAGGGGGCCCCGACAAGAGACCCAGTACTTC
CASSLRGPRQETQYF
>TRBV5-8|TRBD1|TRBJ1-1|NA
TGTGCCAGCAGCTTGGACAGGGGGCCGGGCACTGAAGCTTTCTTT
CASSLDRGPGTEAFF
>TRBV4-1|NA|TRBJ2-2|NA
TGCGCCAGCAGCCAAGATAAAGACAGCTCGAACACCGGGGAGCTGTTTTTT
CASSQDKDSSNTGELFF
>TRBV19|NA|TRBJ1-2|NA
TGTGCCAGTAGTATCTCGCAGAGCTATGGCTACACCTTC
CASSISQSYGYTF
>TRBV12-3/TRBV12-4|TRBD1|TRBJ1-2|NA
TGTGCCAGCAGTTTTGCCGGGACAGGGAATTGCACCTTC
CASSFAGTGNCTF
>TRBV25-1|NA|TRBJ2-5|NA
TGTGCCAGCAGTGAGCTAAGAGGTATGGCCCAGTACTTC
CASSELRGMAQYF
>TRBV12-3/TRBV12-4|TRBD2|TRBJ2-7|many
TGTGCCAGCAGATTGACTAGCGGGATTCACTACGAGCAGTACTTC
CASRLTSGIHYEQYF
>TRBV9|TRBD2|TRBJ2-3|few
TGTGCCAGCAGCGCTAGCGGGCGCACAGATACGCAGTATTTT
CASSASGRTDTQYF
>TRBV2|TRBD1|TRBJ1-5|NA
TGTGCCAGCAGTGGGCAGGGGGCGTTAGGGGAGACCCAGCATTTT
CASSGQGALGETQHF
>TRBV12-3/TRBV12-4|NA|TRBJ1-4|NA
TGTGCCAGCAGTACAGGGTGGACAAGTGAAAAACTGTTTTTT
CASSTGWTSEKLFF